Listed below are T cell receptor beta chains from one sample, sequenced in a study of blood T cells in healthy people across ages. TCRdb re-analysed the 5' RACE reads in MiXCR, keeping a single row per CDR3 protein. The data contain a few hundred thousand distinct CDR3 sequences, roughly half of them singletons. The sequencing sample was made of blood. These receptors came from a man aged 60-69 years in good health. The CDR3 runs from the conserved cysteine through the conserved F or W. The order of the fields is D gene, clone size, J gene, V gene, CDR3 length, CDR3 DNA, CDR3 protein. A D gene is named only where the DNA matches it firmly. For some rows the clone size is stated as once, few or many, or as a class when expanded; others skip it.

d_call: TRBD1; clone_size: NA; j_call: TRBJ2-7; v_call: TRBV3-1; cdr3_length: 14; cdr3_nt: TGTGCCAGCAGTCAACAGGGGCTTAGGCTCGAGCAGTACTTC; cdr3_aa: CASSQQGLRLEQYF
d_call: TRBD2; clone_size: once; j_call: TRBJ2-7; v_call: TRBV28; cdr3_length: 14; cdr3_nt: TGTGCCAGCAGTGGACTAGCGGGAGGTTACGAGCAGTACTTC; cdr3_aa: CASSGLAGGYEQYF
d_call: TRBD2; clone_size: NA; j_call: TRBJ2-1; v_call: TRBV6-6; cdr3_length: 15; cdr3_nt: TGTGCCAGCAGCTCACAGCGGGGGGCCTACAATGAGCAGTTCTTC; cdr3_aa: CASSSQRGAYNEQFF
d_call: NA; clone_size: few; j_call: TRBJ2-7; v_call: TRBV7-2; cdr3_length: 14; cdr3_nt: TGTGCCAGCATCTCCGGGGTTCGGGACTACGAGCAGTACTTC; cdr3_aa: CASISGVRDYEQYF
d_call: TRBD2; clone_size: NA; j_call: TRBJ2-1; v_call: TRBV20-1; cdr3_length: 15; cdr3_nt: TGCAGCGCTAGAGCCGCGGGAGGCTCTCGGAATGAGCAGTTCTTC; cdr3_aa: CSARAAGGSRNEQFF
d_call: NA; clone_size: few; j_call: TRBJ2-3; v_call: TRBV27; cdr3_length: 12; cdr3_nt: TGTGCCAGCAGTTTTTCCGGGGATACGCAGTATTTT; cdr3_aa: CASSFSGDTQYF
d_call: TRBD2; clone_size: NA; j_call: TRBJ2-3; v_call: TRBV7-2; cdr3_length: 15; cdr3_nt: TGTGCCAGCAGCTTAAGACTAGCGGGAGCCCGGACGCAGTATTTT; cdr3_aa: CASSLRLAGARTQYF
d_call: NA; clone_size: NA; j_call: TRBJ2-1; v_call: TRBV3-1; cdr3_length: 13; cdr3_nt: TGTGCCAGCAGCCAAGAGGGGGCACATGAGCAGTTCTTC; cdr3_aa: CASSQEGAHEQFF
d_call: NA; clone_size: NA; j_call: TRBJ1-1; v_call: TRBV29-1; cdr3_length: 11; cdr3_nt: TGCAGCGTTGTAGTTTACCCTGAAGCTTTCTTT; cdr3_aa: CSVVVYPEAFF
d_call: NA; clone_size: NA; j_call: TRBJ1-2; v_call: TRBV30; cdr3_length: 15; cdr3_nt: TGTGCCTGGAGCCGGCTCCACCAAGGAGTCTATGGCTACACCTTC; cdr3_aa: CAWSRLHQGVYGYTF
d_call: TRBD2; clone_size: NA; j_call: TRBJ2-1; v_call: TRBV29-1; cdr3_length: 14; cdr3_nt: TGCAGCGACCAAGTAGCGGGGGGGTACAATGAGCAGTTCTTC; cdr3_aa: CSDQVAGGYNEQFF
d_call: TRBD2; clone_size: NA; j_call: TRBJ2-1; v_call: TRBV11-2; cdr3_length: 16; cdr3_nt: TGTGCCAGCAGCCCCCCGACTAGCGGTCTACACAATGAGCAGTTCTTC; cdr3_aa: CASSPPTSGLHNEQFF
d_call: NA; clone_size: NA; j_call: TRBJ2-7; v_call: TRBV7-9; cdr3_length: 14; cdr3_nt: TGTGCCAGCAGCTTCTCGACAAGATCCTACGAGCAGTACTTC; cdr3_aa: CASSFSTRSYEQYF
d_call: NA; clone_size: NA; j_call: TRBJ1-2; v_call: TRBV4-2; cdr3_length: 15; cdr3_nt: TGTGCCAGCAGCCAAGAATCGCGGGGGAGGGATGGCTACACCTTC; cdr3_aa: CASSQESRGRDGYTF
d_call: NA; clone_size: few; j_call: TRBJ2-1; v_call: TRBV7-2; cdr3_length: 14; cdr3_nt: TGTGCCAGCACCGCGGGTCAGAGCTACAATGAGCAGTTCTTC; cdr3_aa: CASTAGQSYNEQFF
d_call: NA; clone_size: few; j_call: TRBJ2-3; v_call: TRBV5-1; cdr3_length: 14; cdr3_nt: TGCGCCAGCAGCTTGGCACAGCCTACAGATACGCAGTATTTT; cdr3_aa: CASSLAQPTDTQYF
d_call: TRBD1; clone_size: few; j_call: TRBJ1-4; v_call: TRBV30; cdr3_length: 18; cdr3_nt: TGTGCCTGGAGCGCCGGGACAGGGGGGCGCGGTTTGAATGAAAAACTGTTTTTT; cdr3_aa: CAWSAGTGGRGLNEKLFF
d_call: TRBD1; clone_size: many; j_call: TRBJ1-2; v_call: TRBV12-3/TRBV12-4; cdr3_length: 12; cdr3_nt: TGTGCCAGCAGGTCGGGACAGCGGGGCTACACCTTC; cdr3_aa: CASRSGQRGYTF
d_call: TRBD2; clone_size: NA; j_call: TRBJ2-3; v_call: TRBV11-2; cdr3_length: 14; cdr3_nt: TGTGCCAGCAGCTTATCGGGCGGGAGGGATACGCAGTATTTT; cdr3_aa: CASSLSGGRDTQYF
d_call: TRBD1; clone_size: NA; j_call: TRBJ2-1; v_call: TRBV14; cdr3_length: 16; cdr3_nt: TGTGCCAGCAGCCAAGGGGTTGGGGTGGACAGGAATGAGCAGTTCTTC; cdr3_aa: CASSQGVGVDRNEQFF
d_call: NA; clone_size: few; j_call: TRBJ2-7; v_call: TRBV20-1; cdr3_length: 14; cdr3_nt: TGCAGTGCTAGACAGGTGACAGTCTCCTACGAGCAGTACTTC; cdr3_aa: CSARQVTVSYEQYF
d_call: NA; clone_size: NA; j_call: TRBJ2-1; v_call: TRBV27; cdr3_length: 14; cdr3_nt: TGTGCCAGCAGTTTACCTGCCGGGAAGAGTGAGCAGTTCTTC; cdr3_aa: CASSLPAGKSEQFF
d_call: TRBD2; clone_size: NA; j_call: TRBJ2-5; v_call: TRBV12-3/TRBV12-4; cdr3_length: 15; cdr3_nt: TGTGCCAGCAGTTTACGACTAGCGGGGGGCAATGAGCAGTACTTC; cdr3_aa: CASSLRLAGGNEQYF
d_call: NA; clone_size: many; j_call: TRBJ2-3; v_call: TRBV10-3; cdr3_length: 13; cdr3_nt: TGTGCCATCAGCGCCGGATACACAGATACGCAGTATTTT; cdr3_aa: CAISAGYTDTQYF
d_call: NA; clone_size: NA; j_call: TRBJ2-3; v_call: TRBV6-2/TRBV6-3; cdr3_length: 12; cdr3_nt: TGTGCCATAGCCCAGAGCACAGATACGCAGTATTTT; cdr3_aa: CAIAQSTDTQYF
d_call: NA; clone_size: NA; j_call: TRBJ1-1; v_call: TRBV27; cdr3_length: 15; cdr3_nt: TGTGCCAGCAGTCGAACAGGGCCCCTGAACACTGAAGCTTTCTTT; cdr3_aa: CASSRTGPLNTEAFF
d_call: NA; clone_size: NA; j_call: TRBJ2-2; v_call: TRBV29-1; cdr3_length: 13; cdr3_nt: TGCAGCGTCGGAGGACGGAACACCGGGGAGCTGTTTTTT; cdr3_aa: CSVGGRNTGELFF
d_call: NA; clone_size: NA; j_call: TRBJ2-7; v_call: TRBV7-9; cdr3_length: 13; cdr3_nt: TGTGCCAGCATACGGGGCGGAATGAAGGAGCAGTACTTC; cdr3_aa: CASIRGGMKEQYF
d_call: TRBD1; clone_size: NA; j_call: TRBJ2-5; v_call: TRBV10-3; cdr3_length: 14; cdr3_nt: TGTGCCATCAGCGAGACAGGGGGGAAGGCGACCCAGTACTTC; cdr3_aa: CAISETGGKATQYF
d_call: NA; clone_size: NA; j_call: TRBJ1-2; v_call: TRBV7-9; cdr3_length: 14; cdr3_nt: TGTGCCAGCAGCTTACTCACAGGGTCGGGAGGCTACACCTTC; cdr3_aa: CASSLLTGSGGYTF
d_call: NA; clone_size: many; j_call: TRBJ2-3; v_call: TRBV12-5; cdr3_length: 14; cdr3_nt: TGTGCTAGTGCCCCAGACAGGAGCACAGATACGCAGTATTTT; cdr3_aa: CASAPDRSTDTQYF
d_call: TRBD2; clone_size: NA; j_call: TRBJ2-1; v_call: TRBV29-1; cdr3_length: 18; cdr3_nt: TGCAGCGTTGGGGGATTAGCGGGACGGCTGAGCTCCTACAATGAGCAGTTCTTC; cdr3_aa: CSVGGLAGRLSSYNEQFF
d_call: TRBD1; clone_size: NA; j_call: TRBJ1-6; v_call: TRBV7-2; cdr3_length: 17; cdr3_nt: TGTGCCAGCCCGATAGGAAGGGCCAAGGGGGCGGATTCACCCCTCCACTTT; cdr3_aa: CASPIGRAKGADSPLHF
d_call: NA; clone_size: NA; j_call: TRBJ2-7; v_call: TRBV27; cdr3_length: 15; cdr3_nt: TGTGCCAGCACCCATGCGGGCGTTAAGTACTACGAGCAGTACTTC; cdr3_aa: CASTHAGVKYYEQYF
d_call: NA; clone_size: NA; j_call: TRBJ2-7; v_call: TRBV19; cdr3_length: 16; cdr3_nt: TGTGCCAGTAGTACCCCAGGGACACCCTCCTACAATGAGCAGTACTTC; cdr3_aa: CASSTPGTPSYNEQYF
d_call: NA; clone_size: NA; j_call: TRBJ2-5; v_call: TRBV11-3; cdr3_length: 14; cdr3_nt: TGTGCCAGCAGCCCCGGAGGGCCAGCGGAGACCCAGTACTTC; cdr3_aa: CASSPGGPAETQYF
d_call: NA; clone_size: few; j_call: TRBJ2-7; v_call: TRBV7-9; cdr3_length: 15; cdr3_nt: TGTGCCAGCAGCCCCGTGAGCAGGGCTTCCTACGAGCAGTACTTC; cdr3_aa: CASSPVSRASYEQYF
d_call: NA; clone_size: NA; j_call: TRBJ1-1; v_call: TRBV28; cdr3_length: 13; cdr3_nt: TGTGCCAGCAGTTTATTGAAGAACACTGAAGCTTTCTTT; cdr3_aa: CASSLLKNTEAFF
d_call: NA; clone_size: NA; j_call: TRBJ2-5; v_call: TRBV27; cdr3_length: 12; cdr3_nt: TGTGCCAGCAGTTTACCCGGAGCACGAGAGTACTTC; cdr3_aa: CASSLPGAREYF
d_call: TRBD1; clone_size: NA; j_call: TRBJ2-7; v_call: TRBV7-2; cdr3_length: 14; cdr3_nt: TGTGCCAGCAGCCTTAGACAGGGCGTTCACGAGCAGTACTTC; cdr3_aa: CASSLRQGVHEQYF
d_call: TRBD1; clone_size: NA; j_call: TRBJ1-3; v_call: TRBV20-1; cdr3_length: 14; cdr3_nt: TGCAGTGCCCACGACAGGGGGCATGGAAACACCATATATTTT; cdr3_aa: CSAHDRGHGNTIYF
d_call: NA; clone_size: few; j_call: TRBJ2-3; v_call: TRBV28; cdr3_length: 15; cdr3_nt: TGTGCCAGCAGTTCCCCGACGGGGAGCACAGATACGCAGTATTTT; cdr3_aa: CASSSPTGSTDTQYF
d_call: NA; clone_size: NA; j_call: TRBJ2-4; v_call: TRBV11-1; cdr3_length: 16; cdr3_nt: TGTGCCAGCAGCTTAGAACACCATGGGGCCAAAAACATTCAGTACTTC; cdr3_aa: CASSLEHHGAKNIQYF
d_call: TRBD1; clone_size: NA; j_call: TRBJ1-2; v_call: TRBV28; cdr3_length: 16; cdr3_nt: TGTGCCAGCAGTTTTGGGGGGACAGTGAGTAACTATGGCTACACCTTC; cdr3_aa: CASSFGGTVSNYGYTF
d_call: TRBD1; clone_size: few; j_call: TRBJ2-5; v_call: TRBV29-1; cdr3_length: 14; cdr3_nt: TGCAGCGTCCCGCAGGGGGCGTGGGGGGAGACCCAGTACTTC; cdr3_aa: CSVPQGAWGETQYF
d_call: NA; clone_size: many; j_call: TRBJ2-7; v_call: TRBV29-1; cdr3_length: 13; cdr3_nt: TGCAGCGTTGAGGTACAGGCTTACTACGAGCAGTACTTC; cdr3_aa: CSVEVQAYYEQYF